This T cell receptor (beta chain) was retrieved from a study of shared clonotypes between healthy human individuals. Findings and caveats of the study: Relative to their counterparts shared across all four donors, non-shared clonotypes exhibited diminished generation probabilities. Memory subsets generally showed smaller estimated richness than naive subsets did.

Germline CDR1 is KGHSH and CDR2 is LQKENI. The V end was cut by 4 bases, the J end by 6 bases, with 9 bases between. The CDR3 consists of 12 residues. The run depth of the assay was deep. The material for each subset, its genomic DNA, was split evenly across several immunoSEQ plates. TCRdb's copy holds only in-frame clones and misses some; the assay was immunoSEQ multiplex PCR. The table lists about 320,000 clones, 87% of them singletons. Turning to this clone: Its matching antigen is unknown.

What was sequenced was memory CD8+ T cells sorted from blood. Specified subset: CD45RO+ cells pooled with CCR7-negative TemRA cells. This chain connects TRBV18 to TRBJ1-1, with a weak D call TRBD1 (6 bases). This receptor was identified in a man between 18 and 35 years old in good health. CDR3 amino acids: CASSLGGPEAFF. In DNA, the CDR3 is TGTGCCAGCTCACTCGGGGGGCCTGAAGCTTTCTTT.